The sequence of this T cell receptor beta chain was determined in a study of T cells after posttransplantation cyclophosphamide (dated by TCRdb to 2015 to 2016). Context from the whole study: T cell repertoire reconstitution was tracked by TRB sequencing after myeloablative bone marrow transplantation in which posttransplantation cyclophosphamide was used as GVHD prophylaxis. Samples from 35 PTCy-treated patients, along with samples from 16 of their related bone marrow donors, underwent antigen receptor sequencing. Blood from every one of the roughly 33 PTCy patients who had 1-year posttransplant specimens underwent TRB sequencing. TRB sequencing was also done on up to roughly 3 additional blood samples from 2 to 5.2 years after transplant in 3 patients, and on pretransplant blood from several patients. TRA and TRB clonality were tightly correlated in 10 or so samples, so subsequent TCR analyses focused on TRB only. Public TRB sequences were queried against a database of over 3,600 sequences associated with responses to pathogens, tumor antigens, self-antigens and alloantigens.

The full study reports these points: Donor-recipient similarity was low at 1-2 months but increased during the first year, and donor CD8+ memory clones often dominated later blood repertoires. The TRB repertoires of T cells infiltrating skin or GI tract showed only limited overlap with the TRB repertoires of T cells in blood. Across roughly 45 patients, recipient CMV seropositivity and CMV reactivation were highly associated with TRB clonality; PTCy diversity was similar to CNI/methotrexate controls.

The CDR3 covers 14 residues, taking in both the cysteine and the phenylalanine. CDR3 DNA is the only sequence kept; it has 42 bases, read in frame from the first base. Reading the germline V gene (reference sequence) gives CDR1 MNHEY and CDR2 SMNVEV. The germline V end is reduced by 4 bases and the J end by 6 bases; junction bases left unmatched: 8. Genomic DNA was used for TRB sequencing, which was performed with the immunoSEQ assay at survey resolution or with the hsTCRB kit. As for the original processing: The immunoSEQ software handled the initial read processing, while the LymphoSeq R package was used for the repertoire analyses. For each TRB dataset, clonality was calculated as 1 minus normalized Shannon entropy, and the Gini coefficient was computed as well. To infer phenotypes in unsorted samples, TRB sequences from sorted subsets of the recipient or donor were mapped onto unsorted samples from the same recipient. In its TCRdb copy, this immuneACCESS table keeps in-frame sequences only and misses some clones. Where compared with another copy, unresolved V genes explain less than half of these, and the others have no known cause. The V and J calls and clone size were taken over from that table, and D and trimming were inferred from the DNA. The table for this sample lists about 3,200 clones, none of them counted only once. The ten largest clones capture roughly 13% of the sample.

The treatment or condition label of this sample denotes: high-dose cyclophosphamide on days +3 and +4 as single-agent GVHD prophylaxis. Busulfan and fludarabine conditioning, a related or unrelated marrow graft, and cyclophosphamide on days +3 and +4 were given to PTCy patients. The PTCy-treated patients were drawn from a prospective, multi-institutional clinical trial. Peripheral blood and bone marrow mononuclear cells were isolated by Ficoll-Hypaque density centrifugation and cryopreserved. This clone was counted many times. Its antigen remains unidentified. The input lacks base qualities; no much larger clone sits a single base away.

The chain joins TRBV27 to TRBJ1-2, with 7 bases matching TRBD1. The TCR was taken from a female patient between 55 and 75 years old who received an allogeneic stem cell transplant from a related donor and was CMV-positive. Some T cells present after a transplant may be cells of the graft donor. The starting material was PBMCs, obtained after allogeneic stem cell transplant with posttransplant cyclophosphamide. The CDR3 protein is CASSYTTGLDGYTF. The DNA sequence follows: TGTGCCAGCAGTTATACGACAGGGTTGGATGGCTACACCTTC.